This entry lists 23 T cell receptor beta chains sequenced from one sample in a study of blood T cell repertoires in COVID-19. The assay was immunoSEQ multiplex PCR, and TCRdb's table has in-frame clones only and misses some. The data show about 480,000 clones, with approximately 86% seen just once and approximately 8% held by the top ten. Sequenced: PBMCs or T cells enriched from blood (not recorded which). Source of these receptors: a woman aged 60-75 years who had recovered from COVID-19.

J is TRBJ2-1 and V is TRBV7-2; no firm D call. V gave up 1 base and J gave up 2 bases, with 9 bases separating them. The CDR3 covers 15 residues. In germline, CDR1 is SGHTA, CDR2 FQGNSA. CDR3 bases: TGTGCCAGCAGCTTAGGGCCTGTAACCTACAATGAGCAGTTCTTC. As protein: CASSLGPVTYNEQFF.

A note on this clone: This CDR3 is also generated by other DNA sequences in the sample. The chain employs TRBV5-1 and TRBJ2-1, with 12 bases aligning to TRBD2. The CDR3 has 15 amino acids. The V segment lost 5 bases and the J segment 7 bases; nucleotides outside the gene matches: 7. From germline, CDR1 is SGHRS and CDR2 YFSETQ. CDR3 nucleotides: TGCGCCAGCAGTCCCAGGCTAGCGGGGGGGAATGAGCAGTTCTTC. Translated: CASSPRLAGGNEQFF.

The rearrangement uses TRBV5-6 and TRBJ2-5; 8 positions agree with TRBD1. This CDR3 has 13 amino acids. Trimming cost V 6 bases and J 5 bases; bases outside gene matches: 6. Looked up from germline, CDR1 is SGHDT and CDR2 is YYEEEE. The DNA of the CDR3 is TGTGCCAGCAACTCAGGGGGCAGGGAGACCCAGTACTTC. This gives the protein CASNSGGRETQYF.

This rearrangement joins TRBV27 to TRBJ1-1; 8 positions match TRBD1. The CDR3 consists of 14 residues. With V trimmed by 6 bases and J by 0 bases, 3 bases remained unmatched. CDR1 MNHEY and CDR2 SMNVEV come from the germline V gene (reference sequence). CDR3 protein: CASRARGLNTEAFF. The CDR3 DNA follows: TGTGCCAGCAGGGCCAGGGGGCTGAACACTGAAGCTTTCTTT.

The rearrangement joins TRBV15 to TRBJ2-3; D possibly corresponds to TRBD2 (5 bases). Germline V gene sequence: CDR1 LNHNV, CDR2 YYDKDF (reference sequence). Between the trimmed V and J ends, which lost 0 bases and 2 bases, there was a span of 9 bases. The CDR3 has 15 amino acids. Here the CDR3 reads CATSRDRLATDTQYF. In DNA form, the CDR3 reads TGTGCCACCAGCAGAGATAGGCTAGCCACAGATACGCAGTATTTT.

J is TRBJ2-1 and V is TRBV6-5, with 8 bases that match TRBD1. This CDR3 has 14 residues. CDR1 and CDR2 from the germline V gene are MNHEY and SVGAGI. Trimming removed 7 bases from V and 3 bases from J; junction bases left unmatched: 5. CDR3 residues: CASIGQGVYNEQFF. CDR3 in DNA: TGTGCCAGCATTGGACAGGGTGTCTACAATGAGCAGTTCTTC.

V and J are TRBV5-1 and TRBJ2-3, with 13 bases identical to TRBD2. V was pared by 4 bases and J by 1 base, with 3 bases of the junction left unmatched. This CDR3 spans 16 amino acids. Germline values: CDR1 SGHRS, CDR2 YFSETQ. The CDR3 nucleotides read TGCGCCAGCAGCGTGGGGACTAGCGGGGGCACAGATACGCAGTATTTT. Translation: CASSVGTSGGTDTQYF.

CDR3 region: CASSIVGQGGQPQHF. CDR3 DNA: TGTGCCAGTAGTATAGTCGGACAGGGGGGACAGCCCCAGCATTTT. The chain couples TRBV19 to TRBJ1-5; 10 positions agree with TRBD1. V trimming: 1 base; J trimming: 7 bases; junction bases outside the gene matches: 4. This CDR3 region has 15 residues. Germline V gene sequence: CDR1 LNHDA, CDR2 SQIVND (reference sequence).

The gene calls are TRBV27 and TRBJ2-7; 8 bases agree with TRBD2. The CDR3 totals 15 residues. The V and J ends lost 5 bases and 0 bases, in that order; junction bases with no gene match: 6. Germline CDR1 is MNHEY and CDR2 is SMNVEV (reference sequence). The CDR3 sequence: CASSRTRGGSYEQYV. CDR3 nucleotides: TGTGCCAGCAGTCGGACCCGGGGGGGCTCCTACGAGCAGTACGTC.

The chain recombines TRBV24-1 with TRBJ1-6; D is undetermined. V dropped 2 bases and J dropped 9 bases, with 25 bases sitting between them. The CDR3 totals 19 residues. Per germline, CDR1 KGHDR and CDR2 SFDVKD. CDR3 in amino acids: CATSDWARTVLAIGSPLHF. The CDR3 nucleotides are TGTGCCACCAGTGATTGGGCCCGGACTGTATTGGCTATCGGTTCACCCCTCCACTTT.

The CDR3 region is CASSLKQGAFPYEQYF. CDR3 bases: TGTGCCAGCAGCCTCAAACAGGGCGCTTTTCCCTACGAGCAGTACTTC. The rearrangement links TRBV11-2 to TRBJ2-7; TRBD1 might be the D (6 bases). Trimming shortened V by 5 bases and J by 2 bases, and 19 bases separated the two germline ends. The CDR3 runs 16 residues. Per germline, CDR1 SGHAT and CDR2 FQNNGV.

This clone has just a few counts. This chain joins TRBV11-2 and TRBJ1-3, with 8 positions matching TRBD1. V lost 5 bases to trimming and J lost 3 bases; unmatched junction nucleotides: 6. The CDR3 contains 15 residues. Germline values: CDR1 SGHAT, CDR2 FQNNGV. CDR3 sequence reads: CASSPQGQVGNTIYF. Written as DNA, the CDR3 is TGTGCCAGCAGCCCACAGGGACAGGTTGGAAACACCATATATTTT.

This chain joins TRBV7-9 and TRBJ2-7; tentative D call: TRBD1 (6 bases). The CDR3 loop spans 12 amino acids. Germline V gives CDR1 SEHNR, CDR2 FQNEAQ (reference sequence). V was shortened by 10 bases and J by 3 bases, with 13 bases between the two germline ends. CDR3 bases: TGTGCCACCCAGGGGCTCAACTACGAGCAGTACTTC. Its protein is CATQGLNYEQYF.

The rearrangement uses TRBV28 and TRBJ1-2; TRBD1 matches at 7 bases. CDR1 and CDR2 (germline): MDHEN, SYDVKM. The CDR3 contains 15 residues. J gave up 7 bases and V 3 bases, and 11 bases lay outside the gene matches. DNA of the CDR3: TGTGCCAGCAGTTTTGTGGACAGGATCTATGGTGGCTACACCTTC. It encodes CASSFVDRIYGGYTF.

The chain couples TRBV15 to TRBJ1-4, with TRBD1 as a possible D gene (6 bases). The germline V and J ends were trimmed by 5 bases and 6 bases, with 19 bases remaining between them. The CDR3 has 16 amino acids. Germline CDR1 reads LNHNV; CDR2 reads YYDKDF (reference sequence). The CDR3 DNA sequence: TGTGCCACCAGCCCTGTCCCCCAGGGGCTGTATGAAAAACTGTTTTTT. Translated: CATSPVPQGLYEKLFF.

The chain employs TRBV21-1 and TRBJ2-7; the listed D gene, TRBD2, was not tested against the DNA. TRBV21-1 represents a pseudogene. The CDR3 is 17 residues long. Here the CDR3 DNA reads TGTGCCAGCAGCAGACCCCTACTAGCGGGGGAACCCTACGAGCAGTACTTC. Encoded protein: CASSRPLLAGEPYEQYF.

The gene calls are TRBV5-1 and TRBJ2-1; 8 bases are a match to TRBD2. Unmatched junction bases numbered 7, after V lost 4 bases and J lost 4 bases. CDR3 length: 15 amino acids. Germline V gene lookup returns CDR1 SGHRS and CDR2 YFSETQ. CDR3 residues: CASSRTSRGYNEQFF. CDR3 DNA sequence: TGCGCCAGCAGCAGGACTAGCCGGGGGTACAATGAGCAGTTCTTC.

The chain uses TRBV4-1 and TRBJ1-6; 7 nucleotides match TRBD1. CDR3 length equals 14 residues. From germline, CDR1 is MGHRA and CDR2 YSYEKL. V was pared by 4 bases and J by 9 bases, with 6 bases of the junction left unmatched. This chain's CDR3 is CASSPQGIGSPLHF. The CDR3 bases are TGCGCCAGCAGCCCACAGGGGATAGGTTCACCCCTCCACTTT.

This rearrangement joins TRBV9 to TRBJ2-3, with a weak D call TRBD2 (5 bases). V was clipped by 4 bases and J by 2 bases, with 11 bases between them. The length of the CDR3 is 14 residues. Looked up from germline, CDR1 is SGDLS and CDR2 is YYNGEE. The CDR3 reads CASSPRRDTDTQYF. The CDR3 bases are TGTGCCAGCAGCCCCCGCCGGGACACAGATACGCAGTATTTT.

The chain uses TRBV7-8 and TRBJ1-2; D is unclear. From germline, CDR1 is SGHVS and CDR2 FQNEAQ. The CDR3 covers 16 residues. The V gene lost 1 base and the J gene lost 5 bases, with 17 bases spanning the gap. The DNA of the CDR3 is TGTGCCAGCAGCTTAGTTTCGGGGTCCCCCCAGTATGGCTACACCTTC. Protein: CASSLVSGSPQYGYTF.

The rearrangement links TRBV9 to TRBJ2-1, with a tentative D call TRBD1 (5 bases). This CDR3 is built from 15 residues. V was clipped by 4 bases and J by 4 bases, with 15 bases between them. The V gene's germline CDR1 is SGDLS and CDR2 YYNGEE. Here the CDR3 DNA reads TGTGCCAGCAGCCCCCACATCGACAGTTACAATGAGCAGTTCTTC. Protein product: CASSPHIDSYNEQFF.

Here the CDR3 reads CASRGGYSGAYEQYF. The CDR3 coding sequence is TGCGCCAGCAGAGGCGGTTACAGCGGCGCCTACGAGCAGTACTTC. This chain uses TRBV10-2 with TRBJ2-7; a weak D match, TRBD2 (5 bases). Trimming removed 6 bases at V and 2 bases at J, with 17 bases between. CDR1 and CDR2 from the germline V gene are WSHSY and SAAADI. The CDR3 contains 15 residues.

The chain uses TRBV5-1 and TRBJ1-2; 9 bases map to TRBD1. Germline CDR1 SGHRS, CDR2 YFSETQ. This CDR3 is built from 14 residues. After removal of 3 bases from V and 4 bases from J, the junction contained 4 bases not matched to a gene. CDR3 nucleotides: TGCGCCAGCAGCTGGACAGGGGACATCTATGGCTACACCTTC. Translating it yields CASSWTGDIYGYTF. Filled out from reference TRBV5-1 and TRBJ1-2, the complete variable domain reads KAGVTQTPRYLIKTRGQQVTLSCSPISGHRSVSWYQQTPGQGLQFLFEYFSETQRNKGNFPGRFSGRQFSNSRSEMNVSTLELGDSALYLCASSWTGDIYGYTFGSGTRLTVV.